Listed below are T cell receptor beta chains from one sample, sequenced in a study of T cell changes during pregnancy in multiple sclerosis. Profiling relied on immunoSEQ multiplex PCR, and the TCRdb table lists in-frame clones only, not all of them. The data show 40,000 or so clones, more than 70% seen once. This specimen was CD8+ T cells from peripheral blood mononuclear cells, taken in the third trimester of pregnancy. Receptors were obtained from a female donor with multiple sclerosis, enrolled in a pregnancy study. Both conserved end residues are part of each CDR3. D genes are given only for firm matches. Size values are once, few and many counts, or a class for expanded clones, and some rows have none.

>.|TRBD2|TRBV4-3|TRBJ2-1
CASSHEAGASRNEQFF
TGCGCCAGCAGCCACGAAGCGGGGGCGTCGCGCAATGAGCAGTTCTTC
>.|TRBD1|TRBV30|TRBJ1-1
CAWRTGAPEAFF
TGTGCCTGGAGGACAGGGGCCCCTGAAGCTTTCTTT
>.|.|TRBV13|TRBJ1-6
CASSLVSRVHNSPLHF
TGTGCCAGCAGCTTAGTTAGCAGGGTCCATAATTCACCCCTCCACTTT
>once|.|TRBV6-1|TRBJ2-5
CASRGRRGVETQYF
TGTGCCAGCAGGGGTCGTCGGGGAGTGGAGACCCAGTACTTC
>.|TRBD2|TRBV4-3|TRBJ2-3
CASSPSGTSTDTQYF
TGCGCCAGCAGCCCAAGCGGGACTAGCACAGATACGCAGTATTTT
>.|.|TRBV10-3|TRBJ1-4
CAISEWEDNEKLFF
TGTGCCATCAGTGAATGGGAGGATAATGAAAAACTGTTTTTT
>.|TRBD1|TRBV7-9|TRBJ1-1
CASRPQGGNTEAFF
TGTGCCAGCAGGCCACAGGGGGGGAACACTGAAGCTTTCTTT
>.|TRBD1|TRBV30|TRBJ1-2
CAWNPMTGGSGYTF
TGTGCCTGGAACCCCATGACAGGGGGCTCTGGCTACACCTTC
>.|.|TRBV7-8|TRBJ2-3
CASSSGIASTDTQYF
TGTGCCAGCAGCTCCGGTATTGCTAGCACAGATACGCAGTATTTT
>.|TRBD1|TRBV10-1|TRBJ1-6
CASSESGTAWNSPLHF
TGCGCCAGCAGTGAGTCGGGGACAGCCTGGAATTCACCCCTCCACTTT
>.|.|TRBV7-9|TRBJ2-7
CASSTGSYEQYF
TGTGCCAGCAGCACAGGGAGCTACGAGCAGTACTTC
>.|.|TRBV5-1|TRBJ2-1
CASSEGKLEQFF
TGCGCCAGCAGCGAGGGAAAATTGGAGCAGTTCTTC
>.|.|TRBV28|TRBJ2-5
CASSRSRTEKETQYF
TGTGCCAGCAGCCGGAGTCGGACAGAAAAAGAGACCCAGTACTTC
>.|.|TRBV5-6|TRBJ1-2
CASSPHGQSNYGYTF
TGTGCCAGCAGCCCTCATGGACAGTCCAACTATGGCTACACCTTC
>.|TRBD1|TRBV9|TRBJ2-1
CASSARTGVGFNEQFF
TGTGCCAGCAGCGCAAGGACAGGGGTCGGTTTCAATGAGCAGTTCTTC
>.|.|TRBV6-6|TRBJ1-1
CASIQGGDAAFF
TGTGCCAGCATCCAAGGAGGGGATGCTGCTTTCTTT
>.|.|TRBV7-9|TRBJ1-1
CASTWSSASTEAFF
TGTGCCAGCACCTGGTCTAGTGCCTCCACTGAAGCTTTCTTT
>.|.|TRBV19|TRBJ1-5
CASSMYRDYQPQHF
TGTGCCAGTAGTATGTACAGGGATTATCAGCCCCAGCATTTT
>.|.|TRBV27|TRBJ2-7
CASSPQKTYSYEQYF
TGTGCCAGCAGTCCGCAGAAGACTTACTCCTACGAGCAGTACTTC
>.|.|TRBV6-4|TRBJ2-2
CASSDSTDTGELFF
TGTGCCAGCAGTGACTCGACTGACACCGGGGAGCTGTTTTTT
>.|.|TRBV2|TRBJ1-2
CASSGNRIGGYTF
TGTGCCAGCAGTGGCAACCGAATCGGTGGCTACACCTTC
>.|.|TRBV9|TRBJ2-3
CASSLNQGVAGTDTQYF
TGTGCCAGCAGCCTAAACCAGGGCGTAGCTGGCACAGATACGCAGTATTTT
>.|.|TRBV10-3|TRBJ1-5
CAISEVGRSNQPQHF
TGTGCCATCAGTGAGGTAGGGAGAAGCAATCAGCCCCAGCATTTT
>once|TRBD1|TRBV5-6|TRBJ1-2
CASSLVDRGIGGYTF
TGTGCCAGCAGCTTGGTTGACAGGGGGATAGGTGGCTACACCTTC
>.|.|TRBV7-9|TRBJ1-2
CASSDLSVRRGGYTF
TGTGCCAGCAGCGATCTCTCTGTCAGGAGGGGTGGCTACACCTTC
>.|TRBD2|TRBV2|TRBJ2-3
CAKTSVPSTDTQYF
TGTGCCAAGACTAGCGTTCCTAGCACAGATACGCAGTATTTT
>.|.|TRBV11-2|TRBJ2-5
CASSLGRMRGGLQETQYF
TGTGCCAGCAGCTTAGGCCGTATGAGGGGGGGTCTCCAAGAGACCCAGTACTTC
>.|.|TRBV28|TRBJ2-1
CASSEAGWDNEQFF
TGTGCCAGCAGTGAAGCGGGTTGGGACAATGAGCAGTTCTTC
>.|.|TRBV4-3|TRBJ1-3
CASSQDGGSEDTIYF
TGCGCCAGCAGCCAAGATGGGGGCAGCGAGGACACCATATATTTT
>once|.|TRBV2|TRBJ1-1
CASSVVAQGRGTEAFF
TGTGCCAGCAGTGTCGTAGCCCAGGGGAGGGGTACTGAAGCTTTCTTT